These 31 T cell receptor beta chains were sequenced from one sample in a study of response to subunit inactivated influenza vaccine. TCRdb re-called the RT-PCR reads through MiXCR, storing one row per CDR3 protein. The sample shows 750,000 to 850,000 distinct CDR3 sequences, less than 20% of them seen only once. This sample comprised PBMCs from blood, obtained roughly 5 days after vaccination. The receptors originated from a man over 45 who received an inactivated influenza vaccine.

This clonotype was picked up a small number of times. V is TRBV5-5 and J is TRBJ2-5; D is ambiguous. CDR1 is SGHKS, CDR2 YYEKEE, per germline (reference sequence). The CDR3 has 18 amino acids. The V end was cut by 0 bases, the J end by 2 bases, with 20 bases between. CDR3 coding DNA: TGTGCCAGCAGCTTGGGGGGTGGTATGGCAAGAGCGCAAGAGACCCAGTACTTC. Protein: CASSLGGGMARAQETQYF.

This clonotype was counted ten times or more. The chain carries TRBV18 and TRBJ2-1; D call uncertain. This CDR3 contains 14 residues. The V and J ends lost 2 bases and 0 bases respectively, with 5 bases between them. Per germline, CDR1 KGHSH and CDR2 LQKENI. The CDR3: CASSPRSSYNEQFF. In DNA, the CDR3 is TGTGCCAGCTCACCAAGGAGCTCCTACAATGAGCAGTTCTTC.

J is TRBJ1-2 and V is TRBV12-3 or TRBV12-4; D not resolved. The V gene lost 5 bases and the J gene lost 1 base, with 11 bases spanning the gap. The CDR3 loop spans 14 amino acids. CDR3 protein: CASSPSVGNYGYTF. CDR3 in DNA: TGTGCCAGCAGTCCCTCAGTCGGTAACTATGGCTACACCTTC.

This clonotype was picked up a small number of times. The chain combines TRBV4-2 with TRBJ2-7; D perhaps matches TRBD1 (6 bases). Trimming took off 1 base at V and 0 bases at J, with 13 bases between the two ends. The germline V gene encodes CDR1 LGHNA and CDR2 YNFKEQ. CDR3 length: 16 amino acids. CDR3 residues: CASSQGTGTSSYEQYF. In nucleotides, the CDR3 is TGTGCCAGCAGCCAAGGAACAGGGACAAGCTCCTACGAGCAGTACTTC.

The V and J genes are TRBV4-1 and TRBJ2-3; perhaps D is TRBD1 or TRBD2 (5 bases each). The germline gives CDR1 MGHRA, CDR2 YSYEKL. V lost 0 bases and J 1 base, leaving 14 bases between the germline ends. The CDR3 totals 17 residues. CDR3 nucleotides: TGCGCCAGCAGCCAAGATTGGGGTCTGGGACGCACAGATACGCAGTATTTT. This encodes CASSQDWGLGRTDTQYF.

This clonotype was picked up one time. With a much larger clone just one base away, this may be a read error. The genes are TRBV9 and TRBJ2-1; 13 nucleotides agree with TRBD2. The germline V gene has CDR1 SGDLS and CDR2 YYNGEE. J lost 15 bases, V lost 7 bases, and 13 bases had no gene match. This CDR3 is 14 amino acids long. DNA for the CDR3: TGTGCCAGCGGCGCGGGACTAGCGGGACTGAGCCTGTTCTTC. This encodes CASGAGLAGLSLFF.

In this sample, this clonotype turned up a few times. The V gene is TRBV3-1, the J gene TRBJ2-7, with D unclear. Germline V CDR1 and CDR2: LGHDT, YNNKEL (reference sequence). The CDR3 consists of 14 residues. The V and J ends lost 1 base and 2 bases respectively, with 9 bases between them. CDR3 nucleotide sequence: TGTGCCAGCAGCCAAGCTCTAGGGACCTACGAGCAGTACTTC. Translating it yields CASSQALGTYEQYF.

About this clonotype itself: Germline is not matched at one junction end, which may reflect a read error. This chain links TRBV4-2 with TRBJ2-7; a weak D match, TRBD2 (7 bases). Germline V lookup: CDR1 LGHNA, CDR2 YNFKEQ. This CDR3 is 14 amino acids long. The CDR3 is CASSQDGGPYEKYF. The CDR3, as DNA: TGTGCCAGCAGCCAAGACGGGGGGCCCTACGAGAAGTACTTC.

At least ten counts were recorded for this clonotype. J is TRBJ2-1 and V is TRBV28; 8 nucleotides agree with TRBD1. The ends lost 5 bases at V and 7 bases at J; junction bases unmatched: 13. In germline, CDR1 is MDHEN, CDR2 SYDVKM. CDR3 length equals 16 residues. The CDR3 region is CASSRPSGGAGNEQFF. The CDR3 bases are TGTGCCAGCAGTAGGCCATCAGGGGGCGCGGGAAATGAGCAGTTCTTC.

The chain links TRBV6-5 to TRBJ1-1; perhaps TRBD1 as D (6 bases). CDR1 MNHEY and CDR2 SVGAGI come from the germline V gene. V lost 6 bases, J lost 5 bases, and 13 bases lay in between. The CDR3 runs 13 residues. CDR3 region: CASRYTGRTEAFF. The CDR3 bases are TGTGCCAGCAGGTATACAGGGCGGACTGAAGCTTTCTTT.

This chain joins TRBV9 and TRBJ1-2, with TRBD1 matching over 8 bases. From germline, CDR1 is SGDLS and CDR2 YYNGEE. The CDR3 loop spans 14 amino acids. V was clipped by 3 bases and J by 4 bases; unmatched bases: 5. The CDR3 nucleotides are TGTGCCAGCAGCGAAACAGGGGGGCCCTATGGCTACACCTTC. It yields the protein CASSETGGPYGYTF.

This clonotype was observed many times. V gene TRBV12-3 or TRBV12-4 combines with J gene TRBJ1-1, with D uncertain. The CDR3 is 12 residues long. Trimming took off 3 bases at V and 4 bases at J, with 6 bases between the two ends. In DNA form, the CDR3 reads TGTGCCAGCAGTTTCGGTAGCACTGAAGCTTTCTTT. Residues: CASSFGSTEAFF.

The sample holds one count of this clonotype. The rearrangement joins TRBV18 to TRBJ2-7, with TRBD1 identical over 10 bases. Germline CDR1 KGHSH, CDR2 LQKENI. The CDR3 has 15 amino acids. Germline trimming cut 5 bases from V and 3 bases from J; bases unmatched to any gene: 7. The CDR3 is CASSSRQGAYYEQYF. DNA for the CDR3: TGTGCCAGCTCATCAAGACAGGGGGCCTACTACGAGCAGTACTTC.

This chain links TRBV6-1 with TRBJ2-7; 8 bases agree with TRBD2. After removal of 6 bases from V and 7 bases from J, the junction contained 11 bases not matched to a gene. The CDR3 consists of 14 residues. CDR1 is MNHNS, CDR2 SASEGT, per germline. In DNA, the CDR3 is TGTGCCAGCAGGATGGGAGCGGGGGCGGGGGAGCAGTACTTC. It translates to CASRMGAGAGEQYF.

There are a few counts of this clonotype. The gene calls are TRBV28 and TRBJ2-1; 9 bases are shared with TRBD2. Germline trimming cut 5 bases from V and 0 bases from J; bases unmatched to any gene: 8. CDR3 length equals 17 residues. Germline V CDR1 and CDR2: MDHEN, SYDVKM. The CDR3 nucleotides read TGTGCCAGCAGTCTTTGGGGTAGCGGGAGCTCCTACAATGAGCAGTTCTTC. This sequence encodes CASSLWGSGSSYNEQFF. The full variable domain, completed using reference TRBV28 and TRBJ2-1, is DVKVTQSSRYLVKRTGEKVFLECVQDMDHENMFWYRQDPGLGLRLIYFSYDVKMKEKGDIPEGYSVSREKKERFSLILESASTNQTSMYLCASSLWGSGSSYNEQFFGPGTRLTVL.

This clonotype has a handful of counts. The chain is built from TRBV24-1 and TRBJ2-1, with 8 positions matching TRBD2. Trimming at V came to 3 bases and at J to 3 bases, leaving 12 bases not matched to a gene. This CDR3 comprises 18 residues. Germline CDR1 is KGHDR and CDR2 is SFDVKD. CDR3 in DNA: TGTGCCACCAGTGATCCCCCGGGGGGGAGGGCCGACTACAATGAGCAGTTCTTC. Encoded protein: CATSDPPGGRADYNEQFF.

V usage is TRBV30 and J usage is TRBJ2-3, with D maybe TRBD2 (6 bases). V lost 3 bases and J lost 5, with 12 bases in between. CDR1 and CDR2 (germline): GTSNPN, SVGIG (reference sequence). There are 13 residues in the CDR3. The CDR3 loop is CAWSQLGGDTQYF. The DNA for the CDR3 is TGTGCCTGGAGCCAACTGGGGGGAGATACGCAGTATTTT.

This clonotype was seen many times. V gene TRBV7-2 combines with J gene TRBJ2-7, with 7 bases that match TRBD1. With V trimmed by 5 bases and J by 5 bases, 12 bases remained unmatched. The CDR3 length is 15 residues. Germline CDR1 reads SGHTA; CDR2 reads FQGNSA. Here the CDR3 reads CASSRMTGMGHEQYF. The CDR3 DNA reads as TGTGCCAGCAGCCGGATGACAGGGATGGGTCACGAGCAGTACTTC.

The V call is TRBV7-9, the J call TRBJ2-1, with TRBD1 identical over 8 bases. V shed 4 bases and J 3 bases; nucleotides not matched to a gene: 5. Germline assignment: CDR1 SEHNR and CDR2 FQNEAQ (reference sequence). This CDR3 spans 15 amino acids. The CDR3 nucleotides read TGTGCCAGCAGCTCGCAGGGGGCCCTCTACAATGAGCAGTTCTTC. Translating it yields CASSSQGALYNEQFF.

Only a few counts were recorded for this clonotype. This chain connects TRBV28 to TRBJ1-5; D remains ambiguous. V was cut by 5 bases and J by 1 base, with 15 bases left in between. The CDR3 has 16 amino acids. CDR1 MDHEN and CDR2 SYDVKM come from the germline V gene. The CDR3 protein is CASSPWEGTSNQPQHF. The CDR3 DNA reads TGTGCCAGCAGTCCATGGGAGGGAACAAGCAATCAGCCCCAGCATTTT.

The J gene is TRBJ2-4, the V gene TRBV30, with no clear D. This CDR3 has 16 residues. Germline V lookup: CDR1 GTSNPN, CDR2 SVGIG (reference sequence). V lost 5 bases to trimming and J lost 0 bases, with 17 bases between them. CDR3 loop: CAWVDTQELAKNIQYF. The CDR3 region has the DNA TGTGCCTGGGTTGACACCCAAGAGCTAGCCAAAAACATTCAGTACTTC.

The table lists this clonotype with a few counts. The chain recombines TRBV30 with TRBJ2-7; the D gene is possibly TRBD2 (5 bases). Germline CDR1 and CDR2: GTSNPN and SVGIG (reference sequence). CDR3 length: 13 amino acids. Trimming took off 2 bases at V and 6 bases at J, with 14 bases between the two ends. In DNA, the CDR3 is TGTGCCTGGAGTTCCGGGGTTTCCAGCGAGCAGTACTTC. Its protein is CAWSSGVSSEQYF.

The V and J genes are TRBV20-1 and TRBJ1-2; TRBD1 aligns across 8 bases. Germline V CDR1 and CDR2: DFQATT, SNEGSKA (reference sequence). V lost 0 bases, J lost 4 bases, and 4 bases stayed unmatched. This CDR3 region has 14 residues. CDR3 amino acids: CSAREGDRIYGYTF. The CDR3 DNA reads TGCAGTGCTAGAGAAGGGGACAGGATCTATGGCTACACCTTC.

The CDR3 nucleotides read TGCAGTGCTAACGAACTAGCGGGATACGAGCAGTACTTC. Translated, it gives CSANELAGYEQYF. The chain has TRBV20-1 and TRBJ2-7, with 10 bases fitting TRBD2. Germline V gene lookup returns CDR1 DFQATT and CDR2 SNEGSKA (reference sequence). V shed 4 bases, J shed 4 bases, and the junction held 4 bases outside the gene matches. CDR3 length: 13 amino acids.

In this sample, this clonotype turned up a few times. The rearrangement links TRBV5-1 to TRBJ2-3; unclear D gene. The germline V and J ends were trimmed by 6 bases and 0 bases, with 11 bases remaining between them. The CDR3 is 14 residues long. Germline lookup yields CDR1 SGHRS and CDR2 YFSETQ. The CDR3 is CASNQASSTDTQYF. The CDR3 nucleotides are TGCGCCAGCAATCAGGCCTCTAGCACAGATACGCAGTATTTT.

The V gene is TRBV5-1, the J gene TRBJ1-4; possibly TRBD1 for D (5 bases). This CDR3 region has 14 residues. The germline V gene has CDR1 SGHRS and CDR2 YFSETQ. Trimming removed 0 bases at V and 6 bases at J, with 9 bases between. The CDR3 loop reads CASSLAPGDEKLFF. The CDR3, as DNA: TGCGCCAGCAGCTTGGCCCCGGGGGATGAAAAACTGTTTTTT.

This clonotype has more than one count but fewer than ten. The V and J genes are TRBV11-2 and TRBJ2-1; tentative D call: TRBD2 (7 bases). Germline-derived CDR1 and CDR2 are SGHAT and FQNNGV. CDR3 length equals 15 residues. V lost 1 base, J lost 8 bases, and 15 bases lay in between. The CDR3 DNA is TGTGCCAGCAGCTTAGTGGCAGGGGAGGGGCATGAGCAGTTCTTC. Translation: CASSLVAGEGHEQFF.

This clonotype occurred a few times. The rearrangement joins TRBV5-1 to TRBJ1-1; D gene uncertain. This CDR3 region has 13 residues. V lost 7 bases to trimming and J lost 2 bases, with 12 bases between them. Germline assignment: CDR1 SGHRS and CDR2 YFSETQ. CDR3 coding DNA: TGCGCCAGCCACCTCGGGCCAAACACTGAAGCTTTCTTT. Its protein is CASHLGPNTEAFF.

The chain combines TRBV4-1 with TRBJ1-5; TRBD1 might be the D (5 bases). Per germline, CDR1 MGHRA and CDR2 YSYEKL. Trimming stripped 2 bases from V and 4 bases from J, with 12 bases between. This CDR3 has 15 residues. Written as DNA, the CDR3 is TGCGCCAGCAGCCAACAGGGACTTAATAATCAGCCCCAGCATTTT. Its translation is CASSQQGLNNQPQHF.

This clonotype has ten or more counts. The V gene is TRBV2, the J gene TRBJ2-7; D is tentatively TRBD1 or TRBD2 (5 bases each). Germline V gene data show CDR1 as SNHLY and CDR2 as FYNNEI. Between the trimmed V and J ends, which lost 5 bases and 3 bases, there was a span of 11 bases. This CDR3 is 13 amino acids long. The chain's CDR3 is CASSSGRVYEQYF. Here the CDR3 DNA reads TGTGCCAGCAGTTCGGGACGGGTCTACGAGCAGTACTTC.

CDR3 in DNA: TGCGCCAGCAGCTTGACTAGAGCGGAGACCCAGTACTTC. Amino acids: CASSLTRAETQYF. V and J are TRBV5-1 and TRBJ2-5; TRBD2 is a possible D gene (5 bases). CDR1 is SGHRS and CDR2 is YFSETQ in the germline V gene. V lost 1 base and J lost 5, with 9 bases in between. This CDR3 region has 13 residues.